This TCR beta chain comes out of a study of neoadjuvant nivolumab and ipilimumab in lung cancer. Findings and limits, study-wide: TCR clonality did not significantly correlate with pathologic tumor regression. TCR richness and clonality were higher in tumors than adjacent uninvolved lung. From pretherapy to surgery, tumor richness and clonality rose with dual therapy. Higher pretherapy blood TCR richness went with higher resected-tumor richness.

The assay was immunoSEQ multiplex PCR, and TCRdb's table has in-frame clones only and misses some. This table has roughly 19,000 clones, approximately 73% appearing once. With regard to this clone: Its target is unknown.

This specimen was tumor tissue, taken after neoadjuvant nivolumab, alone or with ipilimumab, at or shortly before surgery. This clonotype was obtained from an adult with non-small cell lung cancer.

The CDR3 DNA follows: TGTGCCACCAGCAGAGGATACTACGAGCAGTACTTC. This translates into CATSRGYYEQYF. The chain employs TRBV15 and TRBJ2-7, with D unresolved. The V gene's germline CDR1 is LNHNV and CDR2 YYDKDF (reference sequence). The CDR3 sequence is 12 residues long. Trimming took 1 base from V and 3 from J, leaving 4 bases between them.